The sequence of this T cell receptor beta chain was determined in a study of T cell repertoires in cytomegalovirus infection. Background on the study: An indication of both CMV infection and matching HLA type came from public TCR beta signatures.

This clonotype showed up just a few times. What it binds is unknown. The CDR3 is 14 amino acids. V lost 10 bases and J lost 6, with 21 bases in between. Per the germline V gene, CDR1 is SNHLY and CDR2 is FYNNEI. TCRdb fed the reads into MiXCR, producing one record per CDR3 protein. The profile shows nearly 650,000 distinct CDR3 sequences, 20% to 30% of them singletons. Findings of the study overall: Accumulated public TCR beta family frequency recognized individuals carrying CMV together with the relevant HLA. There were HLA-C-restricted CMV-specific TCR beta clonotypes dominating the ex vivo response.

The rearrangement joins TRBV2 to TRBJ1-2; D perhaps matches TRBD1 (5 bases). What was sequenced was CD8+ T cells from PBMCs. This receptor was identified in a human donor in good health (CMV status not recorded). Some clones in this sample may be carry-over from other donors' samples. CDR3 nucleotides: TGTGCCAACGCACTCCGGGGGGGGAGCAATGGCTACACCTTC. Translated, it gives CANALRGGSNGYTF.